One T cell receptor beta chain is described in this entry. The target of this receptor is not known. No much larger clone exists at a distance of one base, and base qualities are not known. These data are taken from a study of post-analysis software for immune sequencing data (dated by TCRdb to about 2015). Regarding the complete study: The recorded disease courses included relapsing-remitting, secondary progressive and progressive-relapsing multiple sclerosis, and some patients had no subtype annotation. Patient repertoires were compared against roughly 10 previously published healthy control repertoires from donors aged roughly 6 to 26 years. A subset of samples was prepared in parallel using single-end sample barcoding, then pooled and co-amplified after Illumina adapter ligation. What the research found in general, with its limitations: Normalized Chao1 diversity was significantly lower in multiple sclerosis patients than controls, suggesting substantial peripheral T-cell clonal expansion. The control group was slightly older than the multiple sclerosis patient group. Direct clustering with F measure revealed strong co-clustering of samples prepared in the same batch, which led to a batch-effect correction. Patients showed significantly higher frequencies than controls for a handful of TRBV segments, among them TRBV5-6, TRBV5-1 and TRBV20-1.

To demonstrate the VDJtools post-analysis software, TCR beta repertoires were profiled from the peripheral blood of more than ten young patients with multiple sclerosis. Multiple sclerosis patients were children and adolescents aged roughly 6 to 17 years. The CDR3 covers 14 residues, taking in both the cysteine and the phenylalanine. CDR3 DNA is the only sequence kept; it has 42 bases, read in frame from the first base. V loses 5 bases, J loses 8 bases, and the germline ends lie 13 bases apart. CDR1 and CDR2 were assigned from the germline V gene (reference sequence) as LGHDT and YNNKEL. Receptor libraries were prepared by PCR. The instrument was an Illumina HiSeq 2500. To reduce PCR and sequencing biases, unique molecular identifiers were incorporated into the TCR beta cDNA libraries. About 500,000 cDNA molecules were obtained for every 1 to 10 million input T cells, so each molecule roughly corresponded to one T cell. The same protocol used for the earlier healthy control dataset was applied to prepare and sequence the patient libraries. Samples belonging to the same batch were prepared together, multiplexed and sequenced on a shared HiSeq lane. Processing in the source paper ran as follows. Raw barcoded reads were processed with MIGEC, discarding single-read molecular identifier groups before consensus assembly and CDR3 extraction. Clonotype tables were post-analysed with VDJtools, normalizing diversity by down-sampling all datasets to the smallest sample size. Repertoire overlap clustering matched CDR3 amino acid but not nucleotide sequences to correct batch-related cross-sample contamination. Clones were called with MiXCR by TCRdb after fastp trimmed the public reads at Q25, and only in-frame beta chains were retained. Identical CDR3 proteins give one entry, which carries the most common genes and DNA. V and J calls and clone size were set by TCRdb, not the authors. The sample yields about 540,000 distinct CDR3 sequences; roughly 34% were counted once. The ten most abundant clones make up 6% of the sample.

The V and J segments used are TRBV3-1 and TRBJ1-6, and possibly TRBD1, on 6 matching bases. The TCR was taken from a girl aged 2-17 years with multiple sclerosis. The sequencing sample was made of blood. The bases are TGTGCCAGCAGCAGAACAGGGTTTTATTCACCCCTCCACTTT. Translated, it reads CASSRTGFYSPLHF.